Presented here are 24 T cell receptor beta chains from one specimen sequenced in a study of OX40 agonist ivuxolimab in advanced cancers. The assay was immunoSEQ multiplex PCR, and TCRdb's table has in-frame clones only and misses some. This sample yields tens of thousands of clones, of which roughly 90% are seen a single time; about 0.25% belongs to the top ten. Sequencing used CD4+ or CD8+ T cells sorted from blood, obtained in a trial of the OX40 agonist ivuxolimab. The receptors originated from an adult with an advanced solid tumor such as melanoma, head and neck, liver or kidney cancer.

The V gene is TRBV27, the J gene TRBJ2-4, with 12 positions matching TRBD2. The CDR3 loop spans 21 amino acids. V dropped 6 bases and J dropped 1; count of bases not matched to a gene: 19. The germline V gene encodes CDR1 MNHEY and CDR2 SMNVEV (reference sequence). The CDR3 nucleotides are TGTGCCAGCAGGTCGCGTCTAGCGGGAGGGCCGGGCGAGTCGGCCAAAAACATTCAGTACTTC. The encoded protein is CASRSRLAGGPGESAKNIQYF.

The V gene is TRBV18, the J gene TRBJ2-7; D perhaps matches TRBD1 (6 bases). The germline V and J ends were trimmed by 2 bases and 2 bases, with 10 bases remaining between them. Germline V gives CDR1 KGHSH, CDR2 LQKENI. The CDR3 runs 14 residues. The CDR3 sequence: CASSPMQGTYEQYF. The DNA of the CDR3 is TGTGCCAGCTCACCAATGCAGGGGACCTACGAGCAGTACTTC.

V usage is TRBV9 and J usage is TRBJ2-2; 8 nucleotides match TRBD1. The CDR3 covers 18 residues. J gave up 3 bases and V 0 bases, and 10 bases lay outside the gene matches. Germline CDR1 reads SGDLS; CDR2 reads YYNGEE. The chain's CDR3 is CASSVGQGAQFDTGELFF. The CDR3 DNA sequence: TGTGCCAGCAGCGTAGGTCAGGGGGCTCAGTTCGACACCGGGGAGCTGTTTTTT. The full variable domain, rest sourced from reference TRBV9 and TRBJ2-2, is DSGVTQTPKHLITATGQRVTLRCSPRSGDLSVYWYQQSLDQGLQFLIQYYNGEERAKGNILERFSAQQFPDLHSELNLSSLELGDSALYFCASSVGQGAQFDTGELFFGEGSRLTVL.

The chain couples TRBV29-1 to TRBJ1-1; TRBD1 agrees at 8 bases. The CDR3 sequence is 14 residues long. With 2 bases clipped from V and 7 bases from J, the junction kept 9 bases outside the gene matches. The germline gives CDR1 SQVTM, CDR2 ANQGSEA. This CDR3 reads CSVEWGTGNSEAFF. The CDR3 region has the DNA TGCAGCGTTGAATGGGGGACAGGTAATAGTGAAGCTTTCTTT.

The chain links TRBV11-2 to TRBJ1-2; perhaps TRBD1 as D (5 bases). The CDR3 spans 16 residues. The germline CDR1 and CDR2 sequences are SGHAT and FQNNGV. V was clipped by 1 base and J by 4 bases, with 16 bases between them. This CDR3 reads CASSLAGSGVGYGYTF. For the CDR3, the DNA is TGTGCCAGCAGCTTAGCTGGTTCGGGGGTCGGCTATGGCTACACCTTC.

The CDR3 bases are TGTGCCATCAGTGAGTCGGCACTGGACAGGAAGACCCAGTACTTC. Encoded protein: CAISESALDRKTQYF. The chain recombines TRBV10-3 with TRBJ2-5; 7 nucleotides line up with TRBD1. V lost 0 bases to trimming and J lost 6 bases; unmatched junction nucleotides: 7. Germline-derived CDR1 and CDR2 are ENHRY and SYGVKD. The CDR3 consists of 15 residues.

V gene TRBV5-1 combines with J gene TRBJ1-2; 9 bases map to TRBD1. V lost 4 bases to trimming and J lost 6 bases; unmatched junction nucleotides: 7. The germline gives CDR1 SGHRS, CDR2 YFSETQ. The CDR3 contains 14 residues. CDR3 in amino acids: CASSPGDRADGYTF. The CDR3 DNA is TGCGCCAGCAGCCCAGGGGACAGGGCTGATGGCTACACCTTC.

This CDR3 reads CASREIQGSGTEAFF. The CDR3 nucleotides are TGTGCCAGCAGGGAGATACAGGGGTCGGGTACTGAAGCTTTCTTT. The chain links TRBV6-5 to TRBJ1-1, with 7 bases that match TRBD1. Looked up from germline, CDR1 is MNHEY and CDR2 is SVGAGI. The junction had 12 bases not matched to a gene; V was cut back by 6 bases and J by 5 bases. There are 15 residues in the CDR3.

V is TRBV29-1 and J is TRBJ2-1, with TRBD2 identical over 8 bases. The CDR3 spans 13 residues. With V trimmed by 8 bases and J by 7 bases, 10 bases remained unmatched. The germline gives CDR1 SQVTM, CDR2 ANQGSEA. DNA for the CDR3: TGCAGCTCACCGGGACTAGAGTGGAATGAGCAGTTCTTC. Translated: CSSPGLEWNEQFF.

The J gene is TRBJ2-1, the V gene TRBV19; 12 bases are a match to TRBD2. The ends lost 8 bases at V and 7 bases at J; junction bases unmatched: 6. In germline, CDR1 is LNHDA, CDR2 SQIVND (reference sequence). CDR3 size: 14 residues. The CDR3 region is CASRTSGTGNEQFF. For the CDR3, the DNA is TGTGCCAGTCGGACTAGCGGGACAGGGAATGAGCAGTTCTTC.

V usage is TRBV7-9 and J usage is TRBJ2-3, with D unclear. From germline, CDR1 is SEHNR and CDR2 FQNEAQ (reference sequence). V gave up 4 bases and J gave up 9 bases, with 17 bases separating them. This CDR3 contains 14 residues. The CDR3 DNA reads TGTGCCAGCAGCTCCCGCTTCCCCCCGGAGACGCAGTATTTT. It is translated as CASSSRFPPETQYF.

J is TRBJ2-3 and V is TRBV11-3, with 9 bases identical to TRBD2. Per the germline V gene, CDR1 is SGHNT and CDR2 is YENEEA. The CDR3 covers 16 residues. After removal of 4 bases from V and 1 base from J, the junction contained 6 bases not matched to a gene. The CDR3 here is CASSSVVAGGTDTQYF. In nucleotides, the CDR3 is TGTGCCAGCAGCTCCGTGGTAGCGGGAGGCACAGATACGCAGTATTTT.

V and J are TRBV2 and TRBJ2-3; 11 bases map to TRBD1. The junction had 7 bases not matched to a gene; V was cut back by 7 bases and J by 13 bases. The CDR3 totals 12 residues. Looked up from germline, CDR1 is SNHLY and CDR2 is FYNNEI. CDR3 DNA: TGTGCCAGCACTCCTTGGGGACAGGGGGAGTATTTT. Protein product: CASTPWGQGEYF.

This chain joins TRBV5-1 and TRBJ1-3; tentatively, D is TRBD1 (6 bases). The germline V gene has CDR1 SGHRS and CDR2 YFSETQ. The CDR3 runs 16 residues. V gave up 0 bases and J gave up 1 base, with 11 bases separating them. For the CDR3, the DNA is TGCGCCAGCAGCTTGGACCAAGGACAGTCTGGAAACACCATATATTTT. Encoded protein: CASSLDQGQSGNTIYF.

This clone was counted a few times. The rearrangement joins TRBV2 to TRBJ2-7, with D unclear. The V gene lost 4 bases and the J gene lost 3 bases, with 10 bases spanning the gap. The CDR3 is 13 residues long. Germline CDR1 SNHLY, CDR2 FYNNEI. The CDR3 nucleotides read TGTGCCAGCAGTGCGGAGCCGTACTACGAGCAGTACTTC. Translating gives CASSAEPYYEQYF.

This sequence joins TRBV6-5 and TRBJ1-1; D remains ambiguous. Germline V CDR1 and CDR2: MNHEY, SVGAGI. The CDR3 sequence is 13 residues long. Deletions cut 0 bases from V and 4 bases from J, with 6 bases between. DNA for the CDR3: TGTGCCAGCAGTTACTCGGGGAGCACTGAAGCTTTCTTT. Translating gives CASSYSGSTEAFF.

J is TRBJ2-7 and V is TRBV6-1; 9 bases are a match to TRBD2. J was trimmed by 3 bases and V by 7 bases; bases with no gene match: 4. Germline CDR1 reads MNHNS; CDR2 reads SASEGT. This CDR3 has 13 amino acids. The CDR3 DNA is TGTGCCAGCATGGCTAGCGGGATCTACGAGCAGTACTTC. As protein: CASMASGIYEQYF.

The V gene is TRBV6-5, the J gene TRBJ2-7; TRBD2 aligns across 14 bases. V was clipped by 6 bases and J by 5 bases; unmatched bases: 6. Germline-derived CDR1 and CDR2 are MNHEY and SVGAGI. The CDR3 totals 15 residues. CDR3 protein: CASSRLAGGPDEQYF. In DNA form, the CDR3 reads TGTGCCAGCAGCCGACTAGCGGGAGGGCCCGACGAGCAGTACTTC.

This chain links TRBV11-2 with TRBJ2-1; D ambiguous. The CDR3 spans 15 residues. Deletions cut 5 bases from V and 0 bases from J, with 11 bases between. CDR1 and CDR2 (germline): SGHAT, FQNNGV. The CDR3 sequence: CASSRRASSYNEQFF. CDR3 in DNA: TGTGCCAGCAGCCGAAGGGCCAGCTCCTACAATGAGCAGTTCTTC.

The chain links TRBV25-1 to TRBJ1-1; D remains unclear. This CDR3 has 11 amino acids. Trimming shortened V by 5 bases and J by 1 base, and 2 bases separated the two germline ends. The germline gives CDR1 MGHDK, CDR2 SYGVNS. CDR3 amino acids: CASSRNTEAFF. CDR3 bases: TGTGCCAGCAGTCGGAACACTGAAGCTTTCTTT.

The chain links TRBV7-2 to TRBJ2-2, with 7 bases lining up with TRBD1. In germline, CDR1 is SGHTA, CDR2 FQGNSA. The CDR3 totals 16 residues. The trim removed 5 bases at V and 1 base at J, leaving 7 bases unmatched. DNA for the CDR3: TGTGCCAGCAGCATCGTACAGGGGCTGAACACCGGGGAGCTGTTTTTT. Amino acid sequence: CASSIVQGLNTGELFF.

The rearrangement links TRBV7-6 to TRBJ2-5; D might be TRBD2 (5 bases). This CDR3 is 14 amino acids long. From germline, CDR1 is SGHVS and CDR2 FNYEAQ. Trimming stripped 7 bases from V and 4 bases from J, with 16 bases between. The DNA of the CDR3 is TGTGCCAGCACCGCCACCGGGGTTGGAGAGACCCAGTACTTC. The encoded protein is CASTATGVGETQYF. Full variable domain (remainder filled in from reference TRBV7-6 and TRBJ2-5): GAGVSQSPRYKVTKRGQDVALRCDPISGHVSLYWYRQALGQGPEFLTYFNYEAQQDKSGLPNDRFSAERPEGSISTLTIQRTEQRDSAMYRCASTATGVGETQYFGPGTRLLVL.

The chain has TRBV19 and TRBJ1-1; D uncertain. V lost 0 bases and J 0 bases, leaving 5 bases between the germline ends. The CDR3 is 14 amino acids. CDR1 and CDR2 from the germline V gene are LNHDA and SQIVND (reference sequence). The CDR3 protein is CASSIETLNTEAFF. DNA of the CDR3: TGTGCCAGTAGTATAGAGACATTGAACACTGAAGCTTTCTTT.

DNA of the CDR3: TGTGCCAGCAGGGGCAGCGGCACTGAAGCTTTCTTT. It translates to CASRGSGTEAFF. The V and J genes are TRBV7-9 and TRBJ1-1; unclear D gene. Trimming took 6 bases from V and 4 from J, leaving 9 bases between them. CDR1 SEHNR and CDR2 FQNEAQ come from the germline V gene (reference sequence). This CDR3 has 12 residues.